Sequencing of this T cell receptor beta chain was carried out in a study of early T cells in non-severe SARS-CoV-2 infection. V lost 6 bases and J lost 3, with 11 bases in between. The germline gives CDR1 SQVTM, CDR2 ANQGSEA. This CDR3 comprises 12 residues. A few counts support this clonotype. Unique molecular identifiers were affixed to single, distinct cDNA molecules. TCRdb reprocessed the 5' RACE reads via MiXCR and lists one record per CDR3 protein. Among tens of thousands of distinct CDR3 sequences listed, around 12% were seen once. Sequenced material: whole blood. This clonotype was obtained from an adult who was a healthcare worker with PCR-confirmed SARS-CoV-2 infection or an uninfected control (not recorded which). The chain joins TRBV29-1 to TRBJ1-1; D may be TRBD1 (6 bases). The CDR3: CSVGAGDTEAFF. CDR3 nucleotide sequence: TGCAGCGTGGGAGCAGGGGACACTGAAGCTTTCTTT.